This entry lists 20 T cell receptor beta chains sequenced from one sample in a study of blood T cell repertoires in COVID-19. The protocol was immunoSEQ multiplex PCR, while the TCRdb copy is restricted to in-frame clones and leaves out a portion. This table holds around 30,000 clones, 90% found once. Sequencing was carried out using peripheral blood. Receptor source: a man in his fifties or sixties with active COVID-19.

Comments on this clone: A read error may produce the germline difference seen at one junction end. This chain links TRBV27 with TRBJ1-1; D not resolved. The CDR3 totals 14 residues. Germline V CDR1 and CDR2: MNHEY, SMNVEV (reference sequence). CDR3 protein: CASSLSHMNTEAFF. CDR3 bases: TGTGCCAGCAGTCTATCACATATGAACACTGAAGCTTTCTTT.

V and J are TRBV20-1 and TRBJ2-7; 7 positions agree with TRBD2. The trim removed 3 bases at V and 4 bases at J, leaving 0 bases unmatched. This CDR3 is 11 amino acids long. Germline V gene data show CDR1 as DFQATT and CDR2 as SNEGSKA (reference sequence). The CDR3 region is CSARGGYEQYF. CDR3 DNA: TGCAGTGCTAGGGGAGGGTACGAGCAGTACTTC.

The rearrangement uses TRBV9 and TRBJ2-3, with TRBD1 as a possible D gene (5 bases). This CDR3 has 15 amino acids. Germline V gene data show CDR1 as SGDLS and CDR2 as YYNGEE. V was pared by 0 bases and J by 3 bases, with 11 bases between. The CDR3 is CASSVGGRGTDTQYF. The CDR3 DNA sequence: TGTGCCAGCAGCGTAGGGGGAAGGGGTACAGATACGCAGTATTTT.

The J gene is TRBJ1-6, the V gene TRBV29-1; 8 nucleotides line up with TRBD1. The CDR3 is 13 amino acids. The V gene end was trimmed by 6 bases and the J gene end by 8 bases; junction bases not matched to a gene: 6. Germline CDR1 reads SQVTM; CDR2 reads ANQGSEA. Written as DNA, the CDR3 is TGCAGCGTCAGGACAGGGAAGGATTCACCCCTCCACTTT. Translation: CSVRTGKDSPLHF.

This chain joins TRBV3-1 (or the pseudogene TRBV3-2) and TRBJ1-2, with a possible D match to TRBD1 (6 bases). Germline V gives CDR1 LGHDT, CDR2 YNNKEL (reference sequence). Trimming removed 6 bases at V and 8 bases at J, with 13 bases between. The CDR3 is 12 amino acids. CDR3 nucleotide sequence: TGTGCCAGCAGTTTCCAGGGGTTGGGCTACACCTTC. Its protein product is CASSFQGLGYTF.

The chain is built from TRBV7-9 and TRBJ1-4, with TRBD1 matching 7 bases. CDR3 length: 15 residues. Germline V gene data show CDR1 as SEHNR and CDR2 as FQNEAQ (reference sequence). The V gene end was trimmed by 4 bases and the J gene end by 7 bases; junction bases not matched to a gene: 9. DNA for the CDR3: TGTGCCAGCAGCTCTCAGGGACAGAGCGGTGAAAAACTGTTTTTT. Its protein product is CASSSQGQSGEKLFF.

V usage is TRBV7-2 and J usage is TRBJ2-7; TRBD1 matches 7 bases. This CDR3 has 18 amino acids. Unmatched junction bases numbered 21, after V lost 5 bases and J lost 5 bases. The germline V gene encodes CDR1 SGHTA and CDR2 FQGNSA. CDR3 region: CASSPEGAGSPIPHEQYF. The CDR3 nucleotides are TGTGCCAGCAGCCCAGAGGGGGCGGGTTCCCCTATCCCTCACGAGCAGTACTTC.

The V gene is TRBV6-5, the J gene TRBJ2-7; no clear D gene. V was shortened by 0 bases and J by 4 bases, with 10 bases between the two germline ends. The CDR3 runs to 14 residues. The germline V gene encodes CDR1 MNHEY and CDR2 SVGAGI. The CDR3, as DNA: TGTGCCAGCAGTTACTCCCAGTTTGGTTACGAGCAGTACTTC. Protein: CASSYSQFGYEQYF.

The rearrangement links TRBV7-9 to TRBJ2-7; D ambiguous. The CDR3 contains 14 residues. Trimming stripped 1 base from V and 2 bases from J, with 9 bases between. CDR1 is SEHNR and CDR2 is FQNEAQ in the germline V gene (reference sequence). The CDR3: CASSLGHPTYEQYF. In DNA, the CDR3 is TGTGCCAGCAGCTTAGGACACCCCACCTACGAGCAGTACTTC. The full variable domain, completed using reference TRBV7-9 and TRBJ2-7, is DTGVSQNPRHKITKRGQNVTFRCDPISEHNRLYWYRQTLGQGPEFLTYFQNEAQLEKSRLLSDRFSAERPKGSFSTLEIQRTEQGDSAMYLCASSLGHPTYEQYFGPGTRLTVT.

The CDR3 DNA follows: TGTGCCAGCAGCTCGCCGGGGCGGGGGTCCTACAATGAGCAGTTCTTC. Translating gives CASSSPGRGSYNEQFF. The V and J genes are TRBV3-1 (or the pseudogene TRBV3-2) and TRBJ2-1; 7 bases align to TRBD2. V lost 5 bases and J lost 1; bases outside the gene matches: 8. The germline gives CDR1 LGHDT, CDR2 YNNKEL (reference sequence). The CDR3 has 16 residues.

The gene calls are TRBV27 and TRBJ2-2; TRBD2 matches 8 bases. Unmatched junction bases numbered 3, after V lost 7 bases and J lost 2 bases. The CDR3 is 14 residues long. Germline loops: CDR1 MNHEY, CDR2 SMNVEV (reference sequence). The CDR3 here is CASTGTRNTGELFF. The CDR3 nucleotides are TGTGCCAGCACCGGGACTAGAAACACCGGGGAGCTGTTTTTT.

This sequence joins TRBV19 and TRBJ2-7; maybe TRBD1 (6 bases). Per germline, CDR1 LNHDA and CDR2 SQIVND (reference sequence). The CDR3 consists of 14 residues. Trimming left V 2 bases short and J 4 bases short, with 12 bases between. CDR3 in DNA: TGTGCCAGTAGTATAAGGGTAGGGGGATACGAGCAGTACTTC. Amino acids: CASSIRVGGYEQYF.

The rearrangement joins TRBV11-3 to TRBJ1-4; no firm D call. CDR1 is SGHNT and CDR2 is YENEEA in the germline V gene. CDR3 length: 16 amino acids. V was shortened by 6 bases and J by 0 bases, with 14 bases between the two germline ends. This chain's CDR3 is CASSSRLASTNEKLFF. CDR3 nucleotide sequence: TGTGCCAGCAGTTCTAGATTAGCTTCAACTAATGAAAAACTGTTTTTT.

The chain carries TRBV6-1 and TRBJ2-3, with 8 bases that match TRBD1. Germline lookup yields CDR1 MNHNS and CDR2 SASEGT. The CDR3 is 17 residues long. V shed 4 bases and J 1 base; nucleotides not matched to a gene: 10. The CDR3 bases are TGTGCCAGCAGTGCCCTCTCAGGGGGCGGTCGCACAGATACGCAGTATTTT. Translated, it gives CASSALSGGGRTDTQYF.

The V gene is TRBV19, the J gene TRBJ1-1, with 7 bases aligning to TRBD1. After removal of 3 bases from V and 10 bases from J, the junction contained 8 bases not matched to a gene. This CDR3 region has 13 residues. The germline V gene has CDR1 LNHDA and CDR2 SQIVND (reference sequence). In DNA, the CDR3 is TGTGCCAGTAGTATCGGGACAGCCCTACGAGCTTTCTTT. It specifies CASSIGTALRAFF.

This sequence joins TRBV5-1 and TRBJ1-3; D remains ambiguous. Trimming took 3 bases from V and 0 from J, leaving 13 bases between them. This CDR3 has 16 amino acids. The germline gives CDR1 SGHRS, CDR2 YFSETQ. CDR3 coding DNA: TGCGCCAGCAGCTCTCTCGGTCAGGCCTCTGGAAACACCATATATTTT. Residues: CASSSLGQASGNTIYF. The entire variable domain, with the rest obtained from reference TRBV5-1 and TRBJ1-3, is as follows: KAGVTQTPRYLIKTRGQQVTLSCSPISGHRSVSWYQQTPGQGLQFLFEYFSETQRNKGNFPGRFSGRQFSNSRSEMNVSTLELGDSALYLCASSSLGQASGNTIYFGEGSWLTVV.

The genes are TRBV9 and TRBJ2-3, with D hard to call. The CDR3 has 14 residues. Germline assignment: CDR1 SGDLS and CDR2 YYNGEE. Trimming took 3 bases from V and 2 from J, leaving 10 bases between them. In nucleotides, the CDR3 is TGTGCCAGCAGCGCCCGCGAGCACACAGATACGCAGTATTTT. Its translation is CASSAREHTDTQYF.

Here the CDR3 DNA reads TGTGCCAGCAGTTTTACAGGGGGGAACACTGAAGCTTTCTTT. It is translated as CASSFTGGNTEAFF. This sequence joins TRBV11-3 and TRBJ1-1; 8 bases align to TRBD1. The V and J ends lost 6 bases and 1 base, in that order; junction bases with no gene match: 4. CDR1 and CDR2 from the germline V gene are SGHNT and YENEEA. This CDR3 has 14 amino acids.

This clone appeared a single time. This sequence joins TRBV7-8 and TRBJ2-7, with 11 nucleotides matching TRBD2. The germline V gene has CDR1 SGHVS and CDR2 FQNEAQ. This CDR3 spans 15 amino acids. With V trimmed by 5 bases and J by 4 bases, 7 bases remained unmatched. The CDR3 loop reads CASSHRLAGLYEQYF. DNA of the CDR3: TGTGCCAGCAGCCACAGACTAGCGGGGCTTTACGAGCAGTACTTC.

The gene calls are TRBV7-2 and TRBJ1-1; the D is unclear. The CDR3 consists of 13 residues. V was cut by 0 bases and J by 1 base, with 3 bases left in between. The germline V gene has CDR1 SGHTA and CDR2 FQGNSA. The CDR3 nucleotides are TGTGCCAGCAGCTTAGCCGGGAACACTGAAGCTTTCTTT. It codes for CASSLAGNTEAFF. Based on the CDR3 plus reference TRBV7-2 and TRBJ1-1, the full variable domain is GAGVSQSPSNKVTEKGKDVELRCDPISGHTALYWYRQSLGQGLEFLIYFQGNSAPDKSGLPSDRFSAERTGGSVSTLTIQRTQQEDSAVYLCASSLAGNTEAFFGQGTRLTVV.